Below, 9 T cell receptor beta chains from the same sample are listed, as sequenced in a study of cytomegalovirus exposure and HLA in healthy donors. PCR employed 60 Vbeta and 13 Jbeta primers. Method: immunoSEQ multiplex PCR; TCRdb's copy keeps in-frame clones and lacks some. This sample carries about 200,000 clones, roughly four fifths of them seen once, and the ten largest clones take 2.7%. Input material: PBMCs. These receptor sequences come from a woman in her thirties or forties in good health and CMV-seronegative.

This clone occurred once. This chain connects TRBV4-2 to TRBJ2-7; D might be TRBD2 (6 bases). CDR1 and CDR2 (germline): LGHNA, YNFKEQ. The germline V and J ends were trimmed by 5 bases and 3 bases, with 14 bases remaining between them. This CDR3 has 14 amino acids. Written as DNA, the CDR3 is TGTGCCAGCAGCACCATAGCGGAGGGCTACGAGCAGTACTTC. Translated: CASSTIAEGYEQYF.

This clone appeared once. The chain links TRBV5-1 to TRBJ2-7; 8 positions match TRBD1. The CDR3 totals 14 residues. Germline assignment: CDR1 SGHRS and CDR2 YFSETQ. V gave up 1 base and J gave up 2 bases; unmatched junction bases: 2. CDR3 sequence: CASSLTGQAYEQYF. In DNA, the CDR3 is TGCGCCAGCAGCTTGACGGGACAGGCCTACGAGCAGTACTTC.

This chain uses TRBV6-1 with TRBJ2-7, with a possible D match to TRBD2 (6 bases). The CDR3 length is 14 residues. Germline-derived CDR1 and CDR2 are MNHNS and SASEGT. V was shortened by 7 bases and J by 6 bases, with 19 bases between the two germline ends. Here the CDR3 reads CASKTPGTGSEQYF. In DNA form, the CDR3 reads TGTGCCAGCAAAACCCCGGGGACTGGGTCCGAGCAGTACTTC.

The rearrangement links TRBV12-5 to TRBJ2-3; tentative D call: TRBD2 (6 bases). Per germline, CDR1 LGHNT and CDR2 FRNRAP. This CDR3 comprises 16 residues. Between the trimmed V and J ends, which lost 1 base and 0 bases, there was a span of 11 bases. DNA of the CDR3: TGTGCTAGTGGTTTGGCACCGGGACTGAGCACAGATACGCAGTATTTT. Translated: CASGLAPGLSTDTQYF.

V is TRBV19 and J is TRBJ2-3; D possibly corresponds to TRBD2 (5 bases). Germline CDR1 is LNHDA and CDR2 is SQIVND (reference sequence). This CDR3 has 14 amino acids. Trimming stripped 3 bases from V and 5 bases from J, with 12 bases between. The CDR3 DNA follows: TGTGCCAGTAGTATGGGATCCCGGGGAGATACGCAGTATTTT. Protein sequence: CASSMGSRGDTQYF. The full variable domain, rest sourced from reference TRBV19 and TRBJ2-3, is DGGITQSPKYLFRKEGQNVTLSCEQNLNHDAMYWYRQDPGQGLRLIYYSQIVNDFQKGDIAEGYSVSREKKESFPLTVTSAQKNPTAFYLCASSMGSRGDTQYFGPGTRLTVL.

This clone was observed a single time. This sequence joins TRBV27 and TRBJ2-1, with 9 bases lining up with TRBD2. Germline V gene sequence: CDR1 MNHEY, CDR2 SMNVEV (reference sequence). Trimming cost V 6 bases and J 5 bases; bases outside gene matches: 23. CDR3 length: 20 residues. The CDR3 DNA is TGTGCCAGCAGCTCTAGCGGGACCCCGCTAGTTGGCCCTATTAACAATGAGCAGTTCTTC. It specifies CASSSSGTPLVGPINNEQFF.

The chain couples TRBV27 to TRBJ2-3; 11 bases agree with TRBD2. Germline V gene sequence: CDR1 MNHEY, CDR2 SMNVEV (reference sequence). This CDR3 comprises 15 residues. V trimming: 6 bases; J trimming: 4 bases; junction bases outside the gene matches: 6. CDR3 sequence: CASRANSGRADTQYF. CDR3 in DNA: TGTGCCAGCAGGGCGAATAGCGGGAGGGCAGATACGCAGTATTTT.

The rearrangement uses TRBV18 and TRBJ2-7, with 7 nucleotides matching TRBD1. This CDR3 spans 16 amino acids. The V gene end was trimmed by 3 bases and the J gene end by 2 bases; junction bases not matched to a gene: 10. The germline CDR1 and CDR2 sequences are KGHSH and LQKENI. DNA of the CDR3: TGTGCCAGCTCACCTCCGGACAGGACCAAGACCTACGAGCAGTACTTC. Its translation is CASSPPDRTKTYEQYF.

This chain uses TRBV6-5 with TRBJ2-5; a possible D gene is TRBD2 (6 bases). The last part of the DNA fits TRBJ2-7 better; the J call may be wrong. Germline V gives CDR1 MNHEY, CDR2 SVGAGI. The CDR3 has 14 residues. This CDR3 reads CASSQRRDSGEQYF. In nucleotides, the CDR3 is TGTGCCAGCAGTCAACGCCGGGACTCGGGCGAGCAGTACTTC.